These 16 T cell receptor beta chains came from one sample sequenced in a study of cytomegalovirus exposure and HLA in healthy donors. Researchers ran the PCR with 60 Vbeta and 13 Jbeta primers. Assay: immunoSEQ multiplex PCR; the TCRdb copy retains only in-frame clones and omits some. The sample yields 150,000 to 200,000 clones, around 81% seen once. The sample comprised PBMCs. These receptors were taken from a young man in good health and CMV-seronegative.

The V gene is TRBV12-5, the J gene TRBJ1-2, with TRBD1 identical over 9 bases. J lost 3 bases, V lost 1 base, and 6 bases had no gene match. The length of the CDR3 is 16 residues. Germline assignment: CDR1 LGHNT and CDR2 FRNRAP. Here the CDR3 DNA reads TGTGCTAGTGGTTTGGGTGGGACAGGGTTCCACTATGGCTACACCTTC. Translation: CASGLGGTGFHYGYTF.

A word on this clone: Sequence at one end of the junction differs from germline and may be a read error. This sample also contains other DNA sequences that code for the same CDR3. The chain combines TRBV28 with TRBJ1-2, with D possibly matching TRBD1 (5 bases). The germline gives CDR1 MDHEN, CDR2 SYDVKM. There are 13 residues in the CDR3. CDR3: CASSPRGGYGYTF. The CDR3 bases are TGTGCCAGCAGTCCCCGGGGGGGTTATGGCTACACTTTC.

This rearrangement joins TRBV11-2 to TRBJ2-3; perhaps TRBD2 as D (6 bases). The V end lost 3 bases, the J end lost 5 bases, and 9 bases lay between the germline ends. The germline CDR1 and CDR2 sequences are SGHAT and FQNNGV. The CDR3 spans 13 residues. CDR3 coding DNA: TGTGCCAGCAGCTTGGGACTTCGAGATACGCAGTATTTT. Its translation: CASSLGLRDTQYF.

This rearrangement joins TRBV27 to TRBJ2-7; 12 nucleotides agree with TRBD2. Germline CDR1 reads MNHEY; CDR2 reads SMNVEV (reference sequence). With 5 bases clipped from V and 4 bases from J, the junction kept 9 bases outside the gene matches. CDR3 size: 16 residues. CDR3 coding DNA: TGTGCCAGCAGTCCTCTTGGACTAGCGGGGACTTACGAGCAGTACTTC. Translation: CASSPLGLAGTYEQYF.

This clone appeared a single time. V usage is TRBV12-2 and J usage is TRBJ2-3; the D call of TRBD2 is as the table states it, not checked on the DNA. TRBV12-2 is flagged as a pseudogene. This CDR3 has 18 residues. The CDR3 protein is CASRLSGTSGMITDTQYF. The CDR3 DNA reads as TGTGCAAGTCGCTTATCCGGGACTAGCGGGATGATCACAGATACGCAGTATTTT.

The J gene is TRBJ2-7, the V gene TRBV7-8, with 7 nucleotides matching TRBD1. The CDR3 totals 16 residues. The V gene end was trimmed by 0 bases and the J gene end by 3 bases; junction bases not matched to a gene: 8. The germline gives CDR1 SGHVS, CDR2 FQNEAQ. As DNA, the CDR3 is TGTGCCAGCAGCTTAGCGGGGACAGAAATCTACTACGAGCAGTACTTC. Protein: CASSLAGTEIYYEQYF.

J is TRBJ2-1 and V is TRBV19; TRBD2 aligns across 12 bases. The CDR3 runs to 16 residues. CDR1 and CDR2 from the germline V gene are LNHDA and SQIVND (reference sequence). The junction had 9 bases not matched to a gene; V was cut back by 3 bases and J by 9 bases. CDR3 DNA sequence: TGTGCCAGTAGTATCCGACCTAGCGGGAGGGTTGGTGAGCAGTTCTTC. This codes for CASSIRPSGRVGEQFF.

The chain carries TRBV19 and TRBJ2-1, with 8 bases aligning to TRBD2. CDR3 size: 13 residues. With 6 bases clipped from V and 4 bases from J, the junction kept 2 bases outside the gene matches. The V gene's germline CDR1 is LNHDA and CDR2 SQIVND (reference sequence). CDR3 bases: TGTGCCAGTAGACTAGCGGAGTACAATGAGCAGTTCTTC. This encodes CASRLAEYNEQFF.

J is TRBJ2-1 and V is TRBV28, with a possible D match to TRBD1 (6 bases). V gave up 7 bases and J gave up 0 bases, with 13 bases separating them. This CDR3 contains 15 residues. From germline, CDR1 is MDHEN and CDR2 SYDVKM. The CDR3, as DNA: TGTGCCAGCATCTACAGGGAGCCCTCCTACAATGAGCAGTTCTTC. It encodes CASIYREPSYNEQFF.

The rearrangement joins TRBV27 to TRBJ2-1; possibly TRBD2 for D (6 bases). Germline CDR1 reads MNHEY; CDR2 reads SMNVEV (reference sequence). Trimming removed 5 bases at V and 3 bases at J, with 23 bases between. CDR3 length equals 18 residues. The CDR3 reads CASSPRQWREGLYNEQFF. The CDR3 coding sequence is TGTGCCAGCAGTCCCCGACAGTGGAGGGAAGGGCTCTACAATGAGCAGTTCTTC.

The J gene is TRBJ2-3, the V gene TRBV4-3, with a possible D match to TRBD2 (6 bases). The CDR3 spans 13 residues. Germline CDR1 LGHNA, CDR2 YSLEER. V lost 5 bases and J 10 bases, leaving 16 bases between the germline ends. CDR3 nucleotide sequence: TGCGCCAGCAGCGAGATTAGCGGCTCACCGCAGTATTTT. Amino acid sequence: CASSEISGSPQYF.

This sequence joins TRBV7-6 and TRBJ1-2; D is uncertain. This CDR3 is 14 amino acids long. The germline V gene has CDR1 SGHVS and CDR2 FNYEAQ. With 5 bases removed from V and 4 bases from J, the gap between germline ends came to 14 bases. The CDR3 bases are TGTGCCAGCAGCCTTGTAAGCAATCCCTATGGCTACACCTTC. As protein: CASSLVSNPYGYTF. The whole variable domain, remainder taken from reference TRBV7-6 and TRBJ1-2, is GAGVSQSPRYKVTKRGQDVALRCDPISGHVSLYWYRQALGQGPEFLTYFNYEAQQDKSGLPNDRFSAERPEGSISTLTIQRTEQRDSAMYRCASSLVSNPYGYTFGSGTRLTVV.

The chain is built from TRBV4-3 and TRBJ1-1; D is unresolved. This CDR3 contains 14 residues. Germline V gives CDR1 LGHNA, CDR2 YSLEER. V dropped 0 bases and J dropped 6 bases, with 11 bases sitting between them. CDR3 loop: CASSQDTSRPEAFF. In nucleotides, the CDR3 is TGCGCCAGCAGCCAAGATACTAGCCGTCCTGAAGCTTTCTTT.

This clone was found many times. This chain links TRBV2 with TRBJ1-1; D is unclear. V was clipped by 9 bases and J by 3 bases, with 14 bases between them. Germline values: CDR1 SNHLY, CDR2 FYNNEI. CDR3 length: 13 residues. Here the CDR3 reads CASTSGEHTEAFF. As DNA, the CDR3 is TGTGCCAGTACCTCGGGAGAGCACACTGAAGCTTTCTTT.

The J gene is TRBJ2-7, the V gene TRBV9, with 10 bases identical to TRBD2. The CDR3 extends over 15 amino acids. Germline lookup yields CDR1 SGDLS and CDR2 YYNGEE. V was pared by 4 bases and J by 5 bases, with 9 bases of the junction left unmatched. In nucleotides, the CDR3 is TGTGCCAGCAGCCTCGGCGGGACTAGCGTCGACGAGCAGTACTTC. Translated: CASSLGGTSVDEQYF.

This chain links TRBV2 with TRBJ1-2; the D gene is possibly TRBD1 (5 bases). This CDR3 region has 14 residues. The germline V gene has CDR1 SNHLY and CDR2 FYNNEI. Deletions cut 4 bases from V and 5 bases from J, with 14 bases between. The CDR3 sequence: CASSALEGRYGYTF. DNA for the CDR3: TGTGCCAGCAGTGCGTTGGAGGGGAGGTATGGCTACACCTTC.